A selection of T cell receptor beta chains follows, all from one sample in a study of lymphopenia after photon versus proton radiotherapy. TCRdb's copy holds only in-frame clones and misses some; the assay was immunoSEQ multiplex PCR. There are 30,000 to 35,000 clones in the sample; nearly 90% occur only once, and 5% to 8.5% lies in the top ten. Sequencing used peripheral blood, obtained from a patient treated with proton-based radiotherapy. The receptors stem from a woman in her sixties or seventies with pancreatic cancer. Some clones in this sample may be carry-over from other donors' samples. Each CDR3 is given with its conserved first and last residue. D genes are given only for firm matches. Only some rows state a clone size, as once, few, many or a class for expanded clones.

CDR3 DNA	CDR3 protein	V gene	J gene	clone size	CDR3 length	D gene
TGTGCCAGTAGTCTTTCCGGGACTAGCGGAGGGCTTTATGAGCAGTACTTC	CASSLSGTSGGLYEQYF	TRBV19	TRBJ2-7	NA	17	TRBD2
TGTGCCAGCAGCGAAAGACTAGCGGGAGCAGAGACCCAGTACTTC	CASSERLAGAETQYF	TRBV7-2	TRBJ2-5	NA	15	TRBD2
TGTGCCATCAGGCACGGGGATGGTTGGCCAGATACGCAGTATTTT	CAIRHGDGWPDTQYF	TRBV10-3	TRBJ2-3	NA	15	NA
TGTGCCAGTAGTATTTTGTCGGGCGCGGGAGTGCAGTACTTC	CASSILSGAGVQYF	TRBV19	TRBJ2-7	once	14	TRBD2
TGTGCCAGCAGCCGAGAGACAGACGAAGATGAAGCTTTCTTT	CASSRETDEDEAFF	TRBV4-2	TRBJ1-1	NA	14	NA
TGTGCCAGTAGTATATTGGGTAACTCCAGAATAAACTATGGCTACACCTTC	CASSILGNSRINYGYTF	TRBV19	TRBJ1-2	NA	17	NA
TGTGCCAGCAGTTTATCCGGGAGCACAGATACGCAGTATTTT	CASSLSGSTDTQYF	TRBV28	TRBJ2-3	few	14	NA
TGTGCCAGCAGCCTCGGACTAGCGGGAGATACGCAGTATTTT	CASSLGLAGDTQYF	TRBV6-5	TRBJ2-3	NA	14	TRBD2
TGTGCCAGCAGCTTAGTAGCTGATGGCGAGCAGTACTTC	CASSLVADGEQYF	TRBV11-3	TRBJ2-7	NA	13	NA
TGTGCCAGTAGTAATAACGCCAAAAACATTCAGTACTTC	CASSNNAKNIQYF	TRBV19	TRBJ2-4	NA	13	NA
TGTGCCAGCAGTCCGTTTTCGAGCGGGAGGTACTCCTACGAGCAGTACTTC	CASSPFSSGRYSYEQYF	TRBV27	TRBJ2-7	NA	17	TRBD2
TGTGCCAGTAGTATAATGGGGGCCGGTGAAGCTTTCTTT	CASSIMGAGEAFF	TRBV19	TRBJ1-1	few	13	NA
TGTGCCAGCAGTTTAAACTCCAACCTACCCTACGAGCAGTACTTC	CASSLNSNLPYEQYF	TRBV27	TRBJ2-7	NA	15	NA
TGTGCCAGTATTGGTAGCGGGAAGTCCTACGAGCAGTACTTC	CASIGSGKSYEQYF	TRBV28	TRBJ2-7	NA	14	TRBD2
TGTGCCAGCAGTAAGAAGATAAGCTCCTACGAGCAGTACTTC	CASSKKISSYEQYF	TRBV27	TRBJ2-7	NA	14	NA
TGTGCCAGCAGCTTAGCGGGCAGCCCCAGCTCCTACGAGCAGTACTTC	CASSLAGSPSSYEQYF	TRBV7-8	TRBJ2-7	NA	16	NA
TGTGCCAGCAGCAATCGGGCGGGAGAGGGGTATGAGCAGTTCTTC	CASSNRAGEGYEQFF	TRBV7-2	TRBJ2-1	NA	15	TRBD2
TGTGCCAGCAGCTTACAGGGACAGTACCAAGAGACCCAGTACTTC	CASSLQGQYQETQYF	TRBV7-2	TRBJ2-5	NA	15	TRBD1
TGCGCCAGCAGCTTGGACTGGAAACGCTCCTACAATGAGCAGTTCTTC	CASSLDWKRSYNEQFF	TRBV5-1	TRBJ2-1	NA	16	NA
TGTGCCAGCAGTTCCGGGACCCAAGGACCAACTCACTATGGCTACACCTTC	CASSSGTQGPTHYGYTF	TRBV28	TRBJ1-2	once	17	NA
TGTGCCATCAGTGAGTCGGTCCTCGGAGCTGAAGCTTTCTTT	CAISESVLGAEAFF	TRBV10-3	TRBJ1-1	NA	14	NA
TGTGCCAGCAGCTTAGGCCCGGGACTACCAGAGACCCAGTACTTC	CASSLGPGLPETQYF	TRBV11-2	TRBJ2-5	NA	15	TRBD2
TGTGCCAGCAGTGAAGGGGGGCTGGGTCACATTCAGTACTTC	CASSEGGLGHIQYF	TRBV6-1	TRBJ2-4	NA	14	NA
TGTGCCAGTAGTATTTTAGTCAGGGGGAATCAGCCCCAGCATTTT	CASSILVRGNQPQHF	TRBV19	TRBJ1-5	NA	15	TRBD1